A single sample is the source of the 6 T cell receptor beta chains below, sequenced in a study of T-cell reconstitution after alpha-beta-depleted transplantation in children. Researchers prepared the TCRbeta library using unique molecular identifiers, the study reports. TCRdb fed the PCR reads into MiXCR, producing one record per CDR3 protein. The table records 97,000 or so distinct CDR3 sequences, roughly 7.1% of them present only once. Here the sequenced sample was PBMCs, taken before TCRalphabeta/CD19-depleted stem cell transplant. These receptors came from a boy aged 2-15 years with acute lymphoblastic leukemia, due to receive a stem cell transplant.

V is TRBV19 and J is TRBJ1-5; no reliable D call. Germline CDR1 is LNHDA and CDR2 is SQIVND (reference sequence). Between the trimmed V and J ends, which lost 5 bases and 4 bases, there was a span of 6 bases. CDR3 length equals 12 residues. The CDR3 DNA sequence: TGTGCCAGTAGTCCTTTAAATCAGCCCCAGCATTTT. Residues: CASSPLNQPQHF. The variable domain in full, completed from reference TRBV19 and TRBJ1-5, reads DGGITQSPKYLFRKEGQNVTLSCEQNLNHDAMYWYRQDPGQGLRLIYYSQIVNDFQKGDIAEGYSVSREKKESFPLTVTSAQKNPTAFYLCASSPLNQPQHFGDGTRLSIL.

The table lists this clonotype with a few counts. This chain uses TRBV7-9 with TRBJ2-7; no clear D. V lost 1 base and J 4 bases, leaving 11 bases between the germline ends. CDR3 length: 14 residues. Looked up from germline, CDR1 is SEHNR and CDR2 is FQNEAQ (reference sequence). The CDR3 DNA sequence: TGTGCCAGCAGCTTAGATCTAGGAAGTTACGAGCAGTACTTC. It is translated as CASSLDLGSYEQYF.

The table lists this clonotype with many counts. In DNA form, the CDR3 reads TGTGCCAGCAGCTTGGACCCCTCAAACACTGAAGCTTTCTTT. Amino acid sequence: CASSLDPSNTEAFF. This chain joins TRBV5-6 and TRBJ1-1; D uncertain. CDR1 and CDR2 from the germline V gene are SGHDT and YYEEEE. With 0 bases removed from V and 2 bases from J, the gap between germline ends came to 8 bases. This CDR3 is built from 14 residues.

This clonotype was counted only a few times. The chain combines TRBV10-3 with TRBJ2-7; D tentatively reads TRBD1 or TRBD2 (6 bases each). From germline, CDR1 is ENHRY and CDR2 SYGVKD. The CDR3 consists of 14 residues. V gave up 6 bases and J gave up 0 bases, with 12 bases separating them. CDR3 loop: CAIRPGGLSYEQYF. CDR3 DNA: TGTGCCATCAGACCCGGGGGCCTCTCCTACGAGCAGTACTTC.

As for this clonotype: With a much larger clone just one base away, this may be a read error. CDR3 sequence reads: CASIQGTGGRETQYF. The CDR3 DNA reads TGTGCCAGCATCCAAGGGACAGGGGGCCGGGAGACCCAGTACTTC. The genes are TRBV5-5 and TRBJ2-5; TRBD1 matches at 12 bases. Per germline, CDR1 SGHKS and CDR2 YYEKEE (reference sequence). The CDR3 totals 15 residues. V gave up 6 bases and J gave up 5 bases; unmatched junction bases: 8.

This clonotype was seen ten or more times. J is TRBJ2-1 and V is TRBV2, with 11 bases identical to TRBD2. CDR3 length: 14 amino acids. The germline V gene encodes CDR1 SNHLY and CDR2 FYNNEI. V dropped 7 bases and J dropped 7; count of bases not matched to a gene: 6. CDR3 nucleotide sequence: TGTGCCAGCACCGTACTAGCGGGGGTAAATGAGCAGTTCTTC. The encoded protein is CASTVLAGVNEQFF.